The 15 T cell receptor beta chains listed next were all sequenced from one sample in a study of response to subunit inactivated influenza vaccine. TCRdb re-analysed the RT-PCR reads in MiXCR, keeping a single row per CDR3 protein. The sample has roughly 170,000 distinct CDR3 sequences; about 9% are singletons. The sequenced sample was non-naive T cells sorted from PBMCs, obtained on the day of vaccination. The receptor set was obtained from a man aged 50 or older who received an inactivated influenza vaccine.

The table lists this clonotype with many counts. The chain joins TRBV7-2 to TRBJ1-2, with no clear D. In germline, CDR1 is SGHTA, CDR2 FQGNSA. Trimming left V 3 bases short and J 8 bases short, with 7 bases between. There are 11 residues in the CDR3. The CDR3: CASSLGKGYTF. The CDR3 DNA is TGTGCCAGCAGCTTGGGGAAAGGCTACACCTTC.

This clonotype was seen repeatedly, ten times or more. V gene TRBV21-1 combines with J gene TRBJ2-3. TRBV21-1 is termed a pseudogene. The CDR3 extends over 15 amino acids. The CDR3 DNA reads TGTGCCAGCAGCAAAAGTTGGCGGAGCACAGATACGCAGTATTTT. Translating gives CASSKSWRSTDTQYF.

The chain links TRBV6-1 to TRBJ1-6, with no clear D. V lost 8 bases to trimming and J lost 9 bases, with 14 bases between them. There are 13 residues in the CDR3. The germline V gene has CDR1 MNHNS and CDR2 SASEGT. The CDR3 region is CASVRSQSSPLHF. In DNA, the CDR3 is TGTGCCAGCGTCAGGTCGCAGAGTTCACCCCTCCACTTT.

This clonotype was recorded many times. V gene TRBV20-1 combines with J gene TRBJ1-5, with D possibly being TRBD1 (5 bases). Germline V CDR1 and CDR2: DFQATT, SNEGSKA (reference sequence). Trimming pared 1 base from V and 3 bases from J, leaving 13 bases between. The CDR3 spans 15 residues. CDR3 nucleotides: TGCAGTGCTAGAGCCCCAGACAGATCCAATCAGCCCCAGCATTTT. Protein sequence: CSARAPDRSNQPQHF.

This clonotype was observed many times. The gene calls are TRBV7-9 and TRBJ1-5; 10 nucleotides line up with TRBD1. Losses at the gene ends were 8 bases for V and 7 bases for J; bases not matched to a gene: 2. Germline V gene data show CDR1 as SEHNR and CDR2 as FQNEAQ (reference sequence). The CDR3 totals 12 residues. The CDR3 nucleotides read TGTGCCAGCGGGACAGGGGACCAGCCCCAGCATTTT. Translating it yields CASGTGDQPQHF.

This clonotype was seen a handful of times. CDR3 residues: CSAAPGNNQPQHF. CDR3 in DNA: TGCAGTGCCGCTCCGGGAAATAATCAGCCCCAGCATTTT. The chain has TRBV20-1 and TRBJ1-5; D is ambiguous. Trimming removed 6 bases from V and 4 bases from J, with 13 bases in between. This CDR3 has 13 amino acids. Germline-derived CDR1 and CDR2 are DFQATT and SNEGSKA (reference sequence).

This chain uses TRBV3-1 with TRBJ2-5; TRBD2 aligns across 9 bases. Looked up from germline, CDR1 is LGHDT and CDR2 is YNNKEL (reference sequence). The ends lost 1 base at V and 4 bases at J; junction bases unmatched: 7. This CDR3 comprises 16 residues. CDR3 amino acids: CASSQGKGLAGETQYF. CDR3 bases: TGTGCCAGCAGCCAAGGGAAGGGACTAGCAGGAGAGACCCAGTACTTC.

This clonotype was recorded many times. V and J are TRBV15 and TRBJ2-2; D is unclear. Per germline, CDR1 LNHNV and CDR2 YYDKDF (reference sequence). V gave up 0 bases and J gave up 1 base, with 9 bases separating them. The CDR3 is 16 amino acids. The CDR3 region has the DNA TGTGCCACCAGCAGAGATCGAGTAGGGAACACCGGGGAGCTGTTTTTT. Amino acids: CATSRDRVGNTGELFF.

The chain carries TRBV28 and TRBJ1-4, with a possible D match to TRBD1 (6 bases). CDR3 length: 15 amino acids. V was pared by 3 bases and J by 7 bases, with 15 bases between. The germline gives CDR1 MDHEN, CDR2 SYDVKM. The CDR3, as DNA: TGTGCCAGCAGTTTTGGGTCAGGCAGGGGTGAAAAACTGTTTTTT. Translated: CASSFGSGRGEKLFF.

The chain uses TRBV7-2 and TRBJ1-5; D is unresolved. The CDR3 is made up of 14 amino acids. Germline CDR1 reads SGHTA; CDR2 reads FQGNSA. The germline V and J ends were trimmed by 1 base and 3 bases, with 7 bases remaining between them. CDR3 region: CASSLGSINQPQHF. CDR3 in DNA: TGTGCCAGCAGCTTAGGTTCTATCAATCAGCCCCAGCATTTT.

Ten or more counts support this clonotype. As DNA, the CDR3 is TGCGCCAGCAGCTTTGGGGTTCAGGCTGGGGCCAACGTCCTGACTTTC. Protein sequence: CASSFGVQAGANVLTF. V gene TRBV5-1 combines with J gene TRBJ2-6; D call uncertain. The V end was cut by 2 bases, the J end by 2 bases, with 11 bases between. Germline V gene lookup returns CDR1 SGHRS and CDR2 YFSETQ. The CDR3 sequence is 16 residues long.

This clonotype was seen more than once but under ten times. The chain combines TRBV27 with TRBJ2-1; TRBD1 is a possible D gene (6 bases). Trimming stripped 6 bases from V and 10 bases from J, with 22 bases between. CDR1 MNHEY and CDR2 SMNVEV come from the germline V gene (reference sequence). The CDR3 loop spans 15 amino acids. CDR3 sequence: CASSPLALSTGEQFF. The CDR3 region has the DNA TGTGCCAGCAGCCCCCTAGCTTTGAGCACAGGGGAGCAGTTCTTC.

This clonotype was counted only a few times. The V call is TRBV10-3, the J call TRBJ2-3; 12 bases are a match to TRBD2. After removal of 2 bases from V and 0 bases from J, the junction contained 6 bases not matched to a gene. The CDR3 has 18 residues. Per the germline V gene, CDR1 is ENHRY and CDR2 is SYGVKD. The CDR3 protein is CAISEARTSGKSTDTQYF. CDR3 coding DNA: TGTGCCATCAGTGAGGCCAGGACTAGCGGGAAAAGCACAGATACGCAGTATTTT.

This clonotype was counted between two and nine times. The chain uses TRBV7-9 and TRBJ2-5, with 9 bases lining up with TRBD2. With 5 bases clipped from V and 3 bases from J, the junction kept 4 bases outside the gene matches. The CDR3 contains 14 residues. CDR1 is SEHNR and CDR2 is FQNEAQ in the germline V gene (reference sequence). The CDR3 sequence is CASSPRLAEETQYF. DNA of the CDR3: TGTGCCAGCAGCCCGCGACTAGCGGAAGAGACCCAGTACTTC.

Regarding this clonotype: The junction and the germline gene differ at one end; a read error may be behind it. The J gene is TRBJ2-5, the V gene TRBV27; 8 nucleotides match TRBD1. Germline CDR1 and CDR2: MNHEY and SMNVEV (reference sequence). CDR3 length: 13 amino acids. The CDR3 nucleotides read TGTGTCAGCAGTAAGACAGGGGTGGAGACCCAGTACTTC. Protein: CVSSKTGVETQYF.